The subject of this entry is one TCR beta chain. These data originate in a study of blood T cell repertoires in COVID-19. Per the original data handling: Counts of nucleated cells, estimated from reference gene primer amplification, were obtained. Repertoires were generated with immunoSEQ multiplex PCR, while TCRdb's copy carries only in-frame clones and drops some. V, J and clone size reflect that table, while D and trimming were determined from the DNA. The sample yields more than 150,000 clones, 70% to 80% seen once. The CDR3 consists of 16 residues. Germline V gene sequence: CDR1 LGHNA, CDR2 YSLEER. Trimming removed 1 base from V and 6 bases from J; junction bases left unmatched: 7.

The receptor comes from a man aged 50-60 years who had recovered from COVID-19. This chain joins TRBV4-3 and TRBJ2-7; 12 bases fit TRBD2. Sequenced: peripheral blood. The CDR3 DNA follows: TGCGCCAGCAGCCAAGGTCTAGCGGGAGGGCCCCGCGAGCAGTACTTC. The encoded protein is CASSQGLAGGPREQYF.